The clone carrying this T cell receptor (beta chain) is categorized as medium-sized (0.01 to 0.1%). Its target is not known. This sample stems from a study of immune heterogeneity within non-small cell lung tumors. Per sample, roughly 570 ng of bulk tumor genomic DNA was the template used. In surgery, several biopsies were collected from each primary tumor at widely spaced sites. Enrolled patients presented with newly diagnosed, previously untreated non-small cell lung cancer and underwent curative surgery. Multiplex PCR employing 32 V and 13 J primers generated amplicons of the TCR beta CDR3. TCRdb reprocessed the multiplex PCR reads via MiXCR and lists one record per CDR3 protein. The sample has about 4,600 distinct CDR3 sequences, approximately 40% seen once; the top ten hold 25% to 35%. CDR1 and CDR2 (germline): SGHRS, YFSETQ. The V segment lost 3 bases and the J segment 9 bases; nucleotides outside the gene matches: 11. The CDR3 runs to 16 residues.

The study's findings and limits: Largely different high-frequency T-cell receptor beta clonotypes were found between individual patients. High-frequency clones unique to single sites coexisted with identical dominant CDR3 beta clonotypes that recurred across tumor sites within a patient.

The receptor was isolated from a woman aged 50 to 65 with non-small cell lung cancer. The chain links TRBV5-1 to TRBJ2-5; 13 nucleotides align to TRBD2. The sequencing input was lung tumor tissue. This CDR3 reads CASSSSGLAGPYAQYF. CDR3 nucleotides: TGCGCCAGCAGCTCATCGGGACTAGCGGGACCATACGCCCAGTACTTC.